The rows below give T cell receptor beta chains drawn from one sample of a study of T-cell reconstitution after alpha-beta-depleted transplantation in children. TCRdb independently ran MiXCR on the PCR reads; one entry per CDR3 protein. The sample records around 700,000 distinct CDR3 sequences, roughly 13% being singletons. The sample in question was PBMCs, obtained before TCRalphabeta/CD19-depleted stem cell transplant. The receptors were gathered from a girl aged 2 to 9 with congenital amegakaryocytic thrombocytopenia, due to receive a stem cell transplant. The CDR3 runs from the conserved cysteine through the conserved F or W. The D gene is left open where the match is weak. Only some rows state a clone size, as once, few, many or a class for expanded clones.

v_gene	abundance	j_gene	d_gene	len	CDR3aa	CDR3nt
TRBV7-9	-	TRBJ2-5	TRBD1	14	CASSKQGAGETQYF	TGTGCCAGCAGCAAACAGGGGGCCGGGGAGACCCAGTACTTC
TRBV20-1	many	TRBJ2-1	TRBD2	16	CSARELSGRNDNEQFF	TGCAGTGCTAGAGAACTAAGCGGGAGGAACGACAATGAGCAGTTCTTC
TRBV28	many	TRBJ1-1	-	15	CASNSRSGGATEAFF	TGTGCCAGCAACTCGAGGTCCGGCGGGGCCACTGAAGCTTTCTTT
TRBV9	-	TRBJ2-3	-	16	CASSVSGGRVGDTQYF	TGTGCCAGCAGCGTATCCGGGGGCAGGGTTGGAGATACGCAGTATTTT
TRBV7-2	many	TRBJ1-2	TRBD1	15	CASSLRQGINYGYTF	TGTGCCAGCAGCCTGAGACAGGGGATCAACTATGGCTACACCTTC
TRBV7-9	few	TRBJ1-2	TRBD1	15	CASTGTGGINYGYTF	TGTGCCAGCACCGGGACAGGGGGTATTAACTATGGCTACACCTTC
TRBV5-1	-	TRBJ2-5	TRBD1	15	CASSPQWDRQETQYF	TGCGCCAGCAGCCCACAATGGGACAGGCAAGAGACCCAGTACTTC
TRBV20-1	many	TRBJ2-3	TRBD2	16	CSAMELAGVSADTQYF	TGCAGCGCAATGGAACTAGCGGGAGTATCGGCAGATACGCAGTATTTT
TRBV12-3/TRBV12-4	many	TRBJ2-7	TRBD2	14	CASSLLREVHEQYF	TGTGCCAGCAGTTTGTTGCGGGAGGTCCACGAGCAGTACTTC
TRBV10-3	-	TRBJ2-7	-	15	CAISEGPGEGYEQYF	TGTGCCATCAGTGAGGGACCAGGGGAGGGCTACGAGCAGTACTTC
TRBV20-1	-	TRBJ1-2	-	15	CSARVTWARENGYTF	TGCAGTGCTAGAGTAACTTGGGCCAGAGAGAATGGCTACACCTTC
TRBV6-6	few	TRBJ2-7	-	13	CASTPGPAYEQYF	TGTGCCAGCACCCCAGGGCCCGCCTACGAGCAGTACTTC
TRBV27	once	TRBJ1-6	-	16	CASAAIQNPYNSPLHF	TGTGCCAGCGCGGCTATCCAGAACCCCTATAATTCACCCCTCCACTTT
TRBV5-6	few	TRBJ2-7	TRBD2	12	CAGGTSGSEQYF	TGTGCCGGCGGGACTAGCGGGAGCGAGCAGTACTTC
TRBV20-1	-	TRBJ2-2	TRBD1	16	CSAERYRGWDTGELFF	TGCAGTGCTGAACGGTACAGGGGTTGGGACACCGGGGAGCTGTTTTTT
TRBV27	many	TRBJ2-1	TRBD1	13	CASSSTGGDEQFF	TGTGCCAGCAGTTCTACAGGGGGCGACGAGCAGTTCTTC
TRBV7-3	few	TRBJ2-1	-	12	CASSPGSGEQFF	TGTGCCAGCAGCCCCGGGTCGGGTGAGCAGTTCTTC
TRBV20-1	many	TRBJ2-2	-	12	CSASKGTGELFF	TGCAGTGCTAGTAAAGGGACCGGGGAGCTGTTTTTT
TRBV12-3/TRBV12-4	many	TRBJ2-7	-	14	CASSFDGTPYEQYF	TGTGCCAGCAGTTTCGACGGGACACCCTACGAGCAGTACTTC
TRBV14	-	TRBJ2-2	-	18	CASSQGFRSLRASEELFF	TGTGCCAGCAGCCAAGGGTTCCGCTCGCTGAGAGCGTCCGAGGAGCTGTTTTTT
TRBV6-6	-	TRBJ2-7	-	11	CASKKGYEQYF	TGTGCCAGCAAGAAGGGCTACGAGCAGTACTTC
TRBV6-2/TRBV6-3	-	TRBJ2-5	-	14	CASSPMGIGETQYF	TGTGCCAGCAGCCCTATGGGGATAGGAGAGACCCAGTACTTC
TRBV10-1	many	TRBJ2-1	-	13	CASSVSGRNEQFF	TGCGCCAGCAGTGTTTCAGGGCGGAATGAGCAGTTCTTC
TRBV7-9	-	TRBJ1-1	TRBD1	11	CASRDTGEGDF	TGTGCCAGCAGGGATACAGGGGAGGGAGACTTT
TRBV6-2/TRBV6-3	-	TRBJ2-3	-	16	CASSYRGTLSTDTQYF	TGTGCCAGCAGTTACCGGGGAACACTAAGCACAGATACGCAGTATTTT
TRBV20-1	many	TRBJ2-3	TRBD2	15	CSAFSSGRATDTQYF	TGCAGTGCCTTTTCGAGCGGGAGAGCAACAGATACGCAGTATTTT
TRBV21-1	-	TRBJ2-3	-	17	CASSRYTPGWGNQPQYF	TGTGCCAGCAGCAGATACACGCCAGGGTGGGGCAATCAGCCCCAGTATTTT
TRBV29-1	-	TRBJ2-2	-	15	CSVEYSGLSTGELFF	TGCAGCGTTGAATATTCGGGGCTCAGCACCGGGGAGCTGTTTTTT
TRBV5-1	many	TRBJ2-2	-	16	CASSLDGGQSTGELFF	TGCGCCAGCAGCTTGGACGGGGGCCAGTCCACCGGGGAGCTGTTTTTT
TRBV20-1	few	TRBJ2-5	-	13	CSASGQHDGTQYF	TGCAGTGCTAGCGGACAGCACGACGGGACCCAGTACTTC
TRBV5-1	-	TRBJ1-1	TRBD1	15	CASSTQGVMNTEAFF	TGCGCCAGCAGCACCCAGGGGGTCATGAACACTGAAGCTTTCTTT
TRBV20-1	few	TRBJ2-3	TRBD2	15	CSAPRLAESTDTQYF	TGCAGTGCTCCGAGACTAGCGGAGAGCACAGATACGCAGTATTTT
TRBV12-3/TRBV12-4	-	TRBJ2-2	TRBD2	14	CATRSGEAVGELFF	TGTGCCACTAGGAGCGGGGAAGCGGTCGGGGAGCTGTTTTTT